One and the same sample provided the 21 T cell receptor beta chains below, sequenced in a study of T-cell memory formation after mild COVID-19. TCRdb reprocessed the 5' RACE reads via MiXCR and lists one record per CDR3 protein. The sample records fewer than 350,000 distinct CDR3 sequences, roughly 17% being singletons. The sequenced material came from PBMCs or a T cell subset sorted from them (not recorded which). All receptors derive from a man younger than 30 who had mild COVID-19 (a few samples of this study predate the infection). Cell type and time point are not known.

J is TRBJ2-5 and V is TRBV6-2 or TRBV6-3, with D unclear. Germline lookup yields CDR1 MNHEY and CDR2 SVGEGT. Trimming left V 6 bases short and J 2 bases short, with 10 bases between. This CDR3 comprises 13 residues. CDR3 residues: CASRAIEQETQYF. As DNA, the CDR3 is TGTGCCAGCAGAGCAATAGAGCAAGAGACCCAGTACTTC.

V gene TRBV6-6 combines with J gene TRBJ1-5; 7 nucleotides agree with TRBD1. The CDR3 has 15 residues. V was clipped by 2 bases and J by 4 bases; unmatched bases: 5. Germline V gene data show CDR1 as MNHNY and CDR2 as SVGAGI (reference sequence). CDR3 DNA sequence: TGTGCCAGCAGTTACGAACAGGGGCGTAATCAGCCCCAGCATTTT. As protein: CASSYEQGRNQPQHF.

This clonotype turned up a few times. The chain links TRBV4-1 to TRBJ2-7; D remains ambiguous. This CDR3 has 15 amino acids. Germline-derived CDR1 and CDR2 are MGHRA and YSYEKL. The V end lost 3 bases, the J end lost 2 bases, and 14 bases lay between the germline ends. The CDR3 spells CASSHEDLGTYEQYF. The CDR3 nucleotides read TGCGCCAGCAGCCACGAGGACCTTGGCACCTACGAGCAGTACTTC.

The chain uses TRBV9 and TRBJ2-1; the match to TRBD2 covers 11 bases. Losses at the gene ends were 0 bases for V and 9 bases for J; bases not matched to a gene: 8. CDR1 is SGDLS, CDR2 YYNGEE, per germline. The CDR3 sequence is 16 residues long. The CDR3 DNA follows: TGTGCCAGCAGCGTAGTGGTTAGCGGGGGGGTTGGTGAGCAGTTCTTC. This codes for CASSVVVSGGVGEQFF.

This rearrangement joins TRBV12-3 or TRBV12-4 to TRBJ2-5; D gene unclear. The CDR3 spans 14 residues. Between the trimmed V and J ends, which lost 6 bases and 1 base, there was a span of 12 bases. The CDR3 spells CASSPEVTQETQYF. In DNA form, the CDR3 reads TGTGCCAGCAGCCCCGAGGTGACCCAAGAGACCCAGTACTTC.

The table lists this clonotype with many counts. V is TRBV2 and J is TRBJ2-3, with 10 bases lining up with TRBD2. V trimming: 2 bases; J trimming: 7 bases; junction bases outside the gene matches: 9. In germline, CDR1 is SNHLY, CDR2 FYNNEI. The CDR3 totals 16 residues. The chain's CDR3 is CASSESPSGGAYTQYF. The CDR3 bases are TGTGCCAGCAGTGAATCCCCCAGCGGGGGGGCGTATACGCAGTATTTT.

V and J are TRBV5-4 and TRBJ2-2, with TRBD1 matching 10 bases. The V gene end was trimmed by 3 bases and the J gene end by 6 bases; junction bases not matched to a gene: 5. The V gene's germline CDR1 is SGHNT and CDR2 YYREEE (reference sequence). The CDR3 runs to 15 residues. The CDR3 region has the DNA TGTGCCAGCAGCTGGGGACAGGGGCCGGCCGGGGAGCTGTTTTTT. Its translation is CASSWGQGPAGELFF.

The rearrangement links TRBV11-2 to TRBJ1-3; D perhaps matches TRBD1 (6 bases). Trimming left V 5 bases short and J 8 bases short, with 19 bases between. This CDR3 is 15 amino acids long. CDR1 and CDR2 (germline): SGHAT, FQNNGV. In DNA, the CDR3 is TGTGCCAGCAGCCCGAGTGACGGGGGGGCCTACACCATATATTTT. Translated: CASSPSDGGAYTIYF.

This chain links TRBV4-1 with TRBJ1-1; D is uncertain. The CDR3 sequence is 15 residues long. Germline values: CDR1 MGHRA, CDR2 YSYEKL. The V gene lost 3 bases and the J gene lost 2 bases, with 13 bases spanning the gap. Written as DNA, the CDR3 is TGCGCCAGCAGCCACCCCGGGAGGGTTAACACTGAAGCTTTCTTT. Translating gives CASSHPGRVNTEAFF.

The chain uses TRBV24-1 and TRBJ2-1, with unresolved D. This CDR3 contains 16 residues. V was shortened by 3 bases and J by 3 bases, with 14 bases between the two germline ends. Germline CDR1 reads KGHDR; CDR2 reads SFDVKD. The CDR3 DNA reads as TGTGCCACCAGTGATCAGACATCGCTCTACTACAATGAGCAGTTCTTC. It yields the protein CATSDQTSLYYNEQFF.

A few counts support this clonotype. The chain is built from TRBV7-6 and TRBJ2-1; D is uncertain. The CDR3 contains 15 residues. V was cut by 0 bases and J by 4 bases, with 10 bases left in between. The germline CDR1 and CDR2 sequences are SGHVS and FNYEAQ. Here the CDR3 reads CASSLALSGYNEQFF. CDR3 in DNA: TGTGCCAGCAGCTTAGCCCTTTCAGGATACAATGAGCAGTTCTTC.

V and J are TRBV6-1 and TRBJ1-5; maybe TRBD1 (5 bases). V was trimmed by 7 bases and J by 7 bases, leaving 8 bases between them. Germline values: CDR1 MNHNS, CDR2 SASEGT. The CDR3 is 11 amino acids. CDR3 protein: CASKGAQPQHF. DNA of the CDR3: TGTGCCAGCAAAGGGGCCCAGCCCCAGCATTTT.

CDR3 region: CSARKPGLSNTGELFF. DNA for the CDR3: TGCAGTGCTAGAAAACCGGGACTCTCTAACACCGGGGAGCTGTTTTTT. J is TRBJ2-2 and V is TRBV20-1; TRBD2 might be the D (6 bases). Trimming pared 2 bases from V and 2 bases from J, leaving 15 bases between. Per germline, CDR1 DFQATT and CDR2 SNEGSKA (reference sequence). CDR3 length equals 16 residues.

This clonotype was seen a single time. This rearrangement joins TRBV18 to TRBJ2-1; 7 bases fit TRBD1. This CDR3 comprises 14 residues. J lost 8 bases, V lost 6 bases, and 10 bases had no gene match. The germline V gene encodes CDR1 KGHSH and CDR2 LQKENI. Here the CDR3 reads CASSPRGPWDEQFF. CDR3 DNA: TGTGCCAGCTCCCCTAGGGGGCCCTGGGATGAGCAGTTCTTC.

The V call is TRBV7-8, the J call TRBJ2-5, with 14 bases matching TRBD2. Germline CDR1 reads SGHVS; CDR2 reads FQNEAQ. This CDR3 has 16 amino acids. The ends lost 4 bases at V and 5 bases at J; junction bases unmatched: 6. The CDR3 DNA reads TGTGCCAGCAGCTGGGGGACTAGCGGGAGTGGGGAGACCCAGTACTTC. Residues: CASSWGTSGSGETQYF.

This clonotype was seen a few times. The chain combines TRBV15 with TRBJ2-7; D remains ambiguous. The CDR3 covers 15 residues. Looked up from germline, CDR1 is LNHNV and CDR2 is YYDKDF (reference sequence). V lost 0 bases to trimming and J lost 1 base, with 10 bases between them. The CDR3 nucleotides are TGTGCCACCAGCAGAGACCGGGTGCCTTCCTACGAGCAGTACTTC. Protein sequence: CATSRDRVPSYEQYF.

This clonotype has a count of ten or more. The chain carries TRBV4-1 and TRBJ2-5, with D perhaps matching TRBD2 (5 bases). Trimming removed 2 bases from V and 1 base from J, with 11 bases in between. The CDR3 contains 15 residues. The germline V gene has CDR1 MGHRA and CDR2 YSYEKL. CDR3 coding DNA: TGCGCCAGCAGCCAACTGCCGGGAAGCCAAGAGACCCAGTACTTC. It is translated as CASSQLPGSQETQYF.

As for this clonotype: An end of the junction does not agree with germline; a read error may underlie this. The chain has TRBV6-2 or TRBV6-3 and TRBJ1-1, with D tentatively TRBD1 (5 bases). The germline gives CDR1 MNHEY, CDR2 SVGEGT. CDR3 size: 14 residues. The CDR3 loop is CASSYSRGALMPVF. In DNA form, the CDR3 reads TGTGCCAGCAGTTACTCCCGCGGGGCCCTGATGCCGGTCTTT.

This clonotype was recorded a few times. Relative to the germline gene, one junction end is altered; a read error may explain this. The chain has TRBV6-5 and TRBJ2-1; 7 bases map to TRBD1. This CDR3 is built from 11 residues. Germline V gives CDR1 MNHEY, CDR2 SVGAGI. The CDR3 region has the DNA TGTGCCAGCAGGGGACCGGGACAGTTTAACTTC. Its translation is CASRGPGQFNF.

In this sample, this clonotype turned up many times. This sequence joins TRBV12-3 or TRBV12-4 and TRBJ2-7; no clear D. V gave up 6 bases and J gave up 0 bases, with 12 bases separating them. This CDR3 contains 14 residues. The CDR3 bases are TGTGCCAGCAGCCCCCCGCCACACTCCTACGAGCAGTACTTC. Translating gives CASSPPPHSYEQYF.

The rearrangement uses TRBV18 and TRBJ2-7; D gene ambiguous. The V and J ends lost 3 bases and 2 bases respectively, with 11 bases between them. This CDR3 is built from 14 residues. The germline V gene encodes CDR1 KGHSH and CDR2 LQKENI. The CDR3 DNA follows: TGTGCCAGCTCACCCCCGATGGAACCCTACGAGCAGTACGTC. Translated, it gives CASSPPMEPYEQYV.